The clone carrying this T cell receptor beta chain was observed a few times. The antigen remains unidentified. In TCRdb, the reads were re-called with MiXCR into one record per CDR3 protein. The data show approximately 600,000 distinct CDR3 sequences, over 35% seen once. The CDR3 is 14 residues long. The junction had 4 bases not matched to a gene; V was cut back by 3 bases and J by 4 bases. This record belongs to a study of T cell repertoires in cytomegalovirus infection. For the study at large: Use of recently identified HLA-C-restricted and well-studied HLA-B-restricted CMV epitopes was part of the study. CMV infection and matching HLA type were both indicated by public TCR beta signatures. Overall study results and limits: CMV-specific HLA-C-restricted TCR beta clonotypes dominated the ex vivo response. Cumulative frequency (of public TCR beta family members) identified carriers of CMV plus the relevant HLA.

The clonotype comes from a human donor in good health (CMV status not recorded). Some clones in this sample may be carry-over from other donors' samples. The V and J genes are TRBV12-3 or TRBV12-4 and TRBJ2-7, with 9 bases lining up with TRBD1. Sequences were derived from cultured PBMCs, sampled from culture after CMV antigen stimulation. The CDR3 DNA follows: TGTGCCAGCAGTTTCCGGGACAGGGCGTACGAGCAGTACTTC. This encodes CASSFRDRAYEQYF.